This T cell receptor (beta chain) was observed in a study of OX40 agonist ivuxolimab in advanced cancers. For the wider study: Ivuxolimab, which targeted the costimulatory receptor OX40 (CD134), was an agonistic, fully human IgG2 monoclonal antibody. Intravenous ivuxolimab was administered to patients every 2 weeks at six dose levels: 0.01, 0.1, 0.3, 1.5, 3 and 10 mg/kg. The monotherapy dose-escalation portion (N ≈ 50 patients) of the phase I ivuxolimab trial is reported in the paper. Partial responses occurred in three dose-escalation patients: two with cutaneous melanoma and one with hepatocellular carcinoma. The purpose of peripheral TCRbeta sequencing was to test whether ivuxolimab changed TCR sequence diversity and led to clonal T-cell expansion. Patients were allowed to have had prior anti-PD-1, anti-PD-L1 or anti-CTLA-4 therapy, and around 40% of the dose-escalation patients had previously received checkpoint inhibitors. Of the roughly 50 dose-escalation patients, hepatocellular carcinoma was present in about 19, melanoma in roughly 15, renal cell carcinoma in 9 and head and neck cancer in 9. The dose-escalation cohort was around 84% male with a mean age of approximately 60 years, ranging from roughly 23 to 79.

From cysteine to phenylalanine, the CDR3 is 16 amino acids long. The entry retains the CDR3 DNA only, 48 bases that are in frame from base 1. Genomic DNA was extracted from sorted cells for sequencing of the TCRbeta CDR3 region. TCRbeta CDR3 regions were sequenced using the immunoSEQ Assay. TCRdb mirrors the immuneACCESS table, restricted to in-frame sequences. Some clones are absent from its copies; in checked studies, under half trace to an unresolved V gene, and the reason for the others is unknown. Across this sample there are around 30,000 clones, with 80% to 85% seen only once. Roughly 2.5% of the sample comes from the top ten. Turning to this clone: This receptor's antigen is unknown. The record has no base qualities; no much larger clone is one base away.

The trial excluded patients who had a history of autoimmune disease or were on systemic immunosuppression. Peripheral blood for TCR sequencing was drawn from every dose cohort at baseline, at cycle 4 day 1 and at cycle 7 day 1. Samples came from an open-label, multicenter, first-in-human phase I dose-escalation trial of ivuxolimab. Adults with locally advanced or metastatic melanoma, renal cell, hepatocellular, or head and neck squamous cell carcinoma were enrolled in the trial. Before TCR sequencing, CD4+ and CD8+ T cells were separately sorted from peripheral blood. Broad study findings and their caveats: In partial responders in the 0.1-3.0 mg/kg groups, normalized peripheral clonal expansion was found to be among the lowest, especially among CD8+ T cells. Low levels of normalized T-cell clonal expansion were also seen in some nonresponding patients. Which antigens the clonally expanded peripheral T cells were specific for was not determined. At doses of 0.1 to 3.0 mg/kg, clonal expansion of both CD4+ and CD8+ blood T cells was observed from baseline to week 6. On average, CD8+ T cells showed more expanded clones than CD4+ T cells after ivuxolimab.

The sequence links TRBV21-1 to TRBJ2-3; the DNA was not compared with TRBD2, the D call given in the table. TRBV21-1 is termed a pseudogene. Specimen: CD4+ or CD8+ T cells sorted from blood, collected in a trial of the OX40 agonist ivuxolimab. This receptor was taken from an adult with an advanced solid tumor such as melanoma, head and neck, liver or kidney cancer. The CDR3 protein is CASSPREKENTDTQYF. The nucleotide sequence is TGTGCCAGCAGCCCCCGTGAAAAAGAGAACACAGATACGCAGTATTTT.